These 15 T cell receptor beta chains originate from one sample sequenced in a study of human T cells and chemical hapten exposure. TCRdb recomputed calls from the RACE reads with MiXCR, one row per CDR3 protein. This table has under 300,000 distinct CDR3 sequences, 7.5% to 9% appearing once. Sample time point: pre-sensitization, week 0. Treatment defined: therapeutic diphenylcyclopropenone sensitization with weekly scalp DPC. The sample consisted of whole blood, taken in connection with sensitization to the hapten diphenylcyclopropenone (DPC). All receptors derive from a man between 18 and 35 years old with alopecia areata. Some clones in this sample may be carry-over from other donors' samples.

The sample holds a few counts of this clonotype. The chain recombines TRBV7-9 with TRBJ2-2; D is tentatively TRBD1 or TRBD2 (5 bases each). The CDR3 is 17 residues long. Deletions cut 3 bases from V and 2 bases from J, with 16 bases between. CDR1 and CDR2 (germline): SEHNR, FQNEAQ (reference sequence). CDR3 nucleotide sequence: TGTGCCAGCAGCTTGGGCAGGGAGATGACTAACACCGGGGAGCTGTTTTTT. Translated: CASSLGREMTNTGELFF.

The J gene is TRBJ1-6, the V gene TRBV7-8; D is uncertain. V gave up 2 bases and J gave up 1 base, with 15 bases separating them. The CDR3 extends over 18 amino acids. Germline V gene sequence: CDR1 SGHVS, CDR2 FQNEAQ. CDR3 DNA: TGTGCCAGCAGCTTACTCCACTCGGGAAGATCCTATAATTCACCCCTCCACTTT. Residues: CASSLLHSGRSYNSPLHF. The variable domain in full, with the rest retrieved from reference TRBV7-8 and TRBJ1-6, is GAGVSQSPRYKVAKRGQDVALRCDPISGHVSLFWYQQALGQGPEFLTYFQNEAQLDKSGLPSDRFFAERPEGSVSTLKIQRTQQEDSAVYLCASSLLHSGRSYNSPLHFGNGTRLTVT.

The chain couples TRBV12-3 or TRBV12-4 to TRBJ1-5; unclear D gene. V was clipped by 2 bases and J by 5 bases, with 10 bases between them. The CDR3 totals 14 residues. The CDR3 is CASSLQADYQPQHF. The CDR3, as DNA: TGTGCCAGCAGTTTACAGGCAGATTATCAGCCCCAGCATTTT.

This clonotype was picked up a small number of times. The chain uses TRBV20-1 and TRBJ2-3; the match to TRBD2 covers 9 bases. This CDR3 is built from 17 residues. Germline V CDR1 and CDR2: DFQATT, SNEGSKA (reference sequence). Unmatched junction bases numbered 10, after V lost 2 bases and J lost 1 base. In DNA form, the CDR3 reads TGCAGTGCTAGATCAGTTAGGCGGGGGGGCGGCACAGATACGCAGTATTTT. It encodes CSARSVRRGGGTDTQYF.

The count of this clonotype is one. J is TRBJ1-2 and V is TRBV7-8; tentatively, D is TRBD1 (6 bases). CDR1 is SGHVS, CDR2 FQNEAQ, per germline. The CDR3 has 16 residues. V lost 4 bases, J lost 3 bases, and 18 bases lay in between. The CDR3 loop reads CASSSSLRGPDYGYTF. Written as DNA, the CDR3 is TGTGCCAGCAGCTCGAGTCTCAGGGGCCCGGACTATGGCTACACCTTC.

DNA for the CDR3: TGTGCCAGCAGCTTGGCCACTAGCGGGGGGTCTTACATTCAGTACTTC. Translation gives CASSLATSGGSYIQYF. The chain recombines TRBV5-4 with TRBJ2-4; 12 nucleotides align to TRBD2. V lost 0 bases and J lost 8; bases outside the gene matches: 6. The germline gives CDR1 SGHNT, CDR2 YYREEE (reference sequence). This CDR3 has 16 amino acids.

This clonotype has a handful of counts. The V gene is TRBV5-1, the J gene TRBJ2-7; D is unresolved. Trimming shortened V by 4 bases and J by 6 bases, and 20 bases separated the two germline ends. The CDR3 covers 15 residues. The germline gives CDR1 SGHRS, CDR2 YFSETQ. The CDR3 reads CASSRGSSSSPEQYF. The CDR3 nucleotides are TGCGCCAGCAGCCGCGGTTCGAGTTCTTCTCCCGAGCAGTACTTC.

This clonotype was detected many times. This chain links TRBV28 with TRBJ2-5, with TRBD1 matching over 8 bases. This CDR3 has 14 amino acids. The V gene's germline CDR1 is MDHEN and CDR2 SYDVKM. J lost 4 bases, V lost 6 bases, and 7 bases had no gene match. CDR3: CASRDPGGTETQYF. CDR3 coding DNA: TGTGCCAGCAGAGACCCAGGGGGCACAGAGACCCAGTACTTC.

This clonotype was detected ten times or more. The genes are TRBV28 and TRBJ1-2, with 7 positions matching TRBD1. V was clipped by 3 bases and J by 2 bases; unmatched bases: 6. Per the germline V gene, CDR1 is MDHEN and CDR2 is SYDVKM. The CDR3 covers 15 residues. DNA of the CDR3: TGTGCCAGCAGTTTTCCGACAGGGAACAACTATGGCTACACCTTC. It encodes CASSFPTGNNYGYTF.

The chain carries TRBV20-1 and TRBJ1-1; no firm D call. CDR1 is DFQATT, CDR2 SNEGSKA, per germline (reference sequence). Trimming cost V 4 bases and J 1 base, with 13 bases left between them. This CDR3 is built from 14 residues. The CDR3 bases are TGCAGTGCTACAAAGAGGGAGGGGAACACTGAAGCTTTCTTT. Amino acid sequence: CSATKREGNTEAFF.

This clonotype was seen only a few times. The chain joins TRBV20-1 to TRBJ2-1; TRBD2 agrees at 11 bases. From germline, CDR1 is DFQATT and CDR2 SNEGSKA (reference sequence). The CDR3 loop spans 14 amino acids. The V gene end was trimmed by 6 bases and the J gene end by 14 bases; junction bases not matched to a gene: 15. The CDR3 loop is CSALAGGRRVLEFF. CDR3 bases: TGCAGTGCGTTAGCGGGGGGGCGGAGAGTCTTGGAGTTCTTC.

There are a few counts of this clonotype. V usage is TRBV5-1 and J usage is TRBJ1-1, with 11 bases matching TRBD1. The CDR3 spans 16 residues. With 3 bases clipped from V and 3 bases from J, the junction kept 7 bases outside the gene matches. From germline, CDR1 is SGHRS and CDR2 YFSETQ. CDR3 region: CASSWTGGRLYTEAFF. For the CDR3, the DNA is TGCGCCAGCAGCTGGACAGGGGGCAGATTGTACACTGAAGCTTTCTTT.

The chain combines TRBV19 with TRBJ1-3, with TRBD1 matching 9 bases. Germline-derived CDR1 and CDR2 are LNHDA and SQIVND (reference sequence). CDR3 length: 16 amino acids. Trimming took 10 bases from V and 4 from J; bases not matched to a gene: 14. CDR3 region: CATRDLQGATGNTIYF. Written as DNA, the CDR3 is TGTGCCACTCGGGACCTACAGGGGGCTACGGGAAACACCATATATTTT.

This clonotype was seen a few times. The chain combines TRBV6-5 with TRBJ2-6; possibly TRBD1 or TRBD2 for D (6 bases each). In germline, CDR1 is MNHEY, CDR2 SVGAGI. The V gene lost 7 bases and the J gene lost 0 bases, with 10 bases spanning the gap. The CDR3 extends over 15 amino acids. The CDR3 loop reads CASTWGASGANVLTF. The CDR3 coding sequence is TGTGCCAGCACCTGGGGGGCCTCTGGGGCCAACGTCCTGACTTTC.

This clonotype has a count of ten or more. This chain joins TRBV5-4 and TRBJ1-2, with D uncertain. Germline loops: CDR1 SGHNT, CDR2 YYREEE (reference sequence). CDR3 length: 15 amino acids. V was clipped by 4 bases and J by 8 bases, with 21 bases between them. CDR3 residues: CASSTWTTFPPGYTF. The DNA of the CDR3 is TGTGCCAGCAGCACCTGGACGACATTCCCCCCCGGCTACACCTTC.